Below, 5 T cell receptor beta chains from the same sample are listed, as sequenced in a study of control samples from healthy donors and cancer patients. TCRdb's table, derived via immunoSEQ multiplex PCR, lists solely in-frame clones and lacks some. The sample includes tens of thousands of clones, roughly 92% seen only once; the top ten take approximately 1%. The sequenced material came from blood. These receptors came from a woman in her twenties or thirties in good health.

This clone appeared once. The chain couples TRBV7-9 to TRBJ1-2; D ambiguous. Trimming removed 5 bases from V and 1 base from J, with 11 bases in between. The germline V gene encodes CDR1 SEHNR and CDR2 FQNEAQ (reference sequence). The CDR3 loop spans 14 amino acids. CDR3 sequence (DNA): TGTGCCAGCAGCACAAGTGGAGTTAACTATGGCTACACCTTC. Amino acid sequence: CASSTSGVNYGYTF. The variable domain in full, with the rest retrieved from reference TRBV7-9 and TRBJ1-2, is DTGVSQNPRHKITKRGQNVTFRCDPISEHNRLYWYRQTLGQGPEFLTYFQNEAQLEKSRLLSDRFSAERPKGSFSTLEIQRTEQGDSAMYLCASSTSGVNYGYTFGSGTRLTVV.

The CDR3 DNA reads TGTGCCAGCAGTAGGGACAGGGGGGGCGATGAGCAGTTCTTC. Translation: CASSRDRGGDEQFF. The chain employs TRBV6-5 and TRBJ2-1, with 11 bases fitting TRBD1. The CDR3 spans 14 residues. CDR1 MNHEY and CDR2 SVGAGI come from the germline V gene. The trim removed 5 bases at V and 8 bases at J, leaving 5 bases unmatched.

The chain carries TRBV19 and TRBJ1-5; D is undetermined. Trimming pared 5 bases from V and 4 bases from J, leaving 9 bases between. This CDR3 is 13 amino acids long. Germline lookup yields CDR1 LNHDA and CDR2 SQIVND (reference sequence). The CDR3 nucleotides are TGTGCCAGTAGTCCGGACCGAAATCAGCCCCAGCATTTT. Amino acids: CASSPDRNQPQHF. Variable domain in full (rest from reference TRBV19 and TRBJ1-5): DGGITQSPKYLFRKEGQNVTLSCEQNLNHDAMYWYRQDPGQGLRLIYYSQIVNDFQKGDIAEGYSVSREKKESFPLTVTSAQKNPTAFYLCASSPDRNQPQHFGDGTRLSIL.

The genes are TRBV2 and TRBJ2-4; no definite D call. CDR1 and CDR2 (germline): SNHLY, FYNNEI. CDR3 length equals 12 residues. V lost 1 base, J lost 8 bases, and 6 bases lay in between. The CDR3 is CASSEGGDIQYF. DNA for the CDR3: TGTGCCAGCAGTGAAGGTGGAGACATTCAGTACTTC. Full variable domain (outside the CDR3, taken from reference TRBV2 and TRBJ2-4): EPEVTQTPSHQVTQMGQEVILRCVPISNHLYFYWYRQILGQKVEFLVSFYNNEISEKSEIFDDQFSVERPDGSNFTLKIRSTKLEDSAMYFCASSEGGDIQYFGAGTRLSVL.

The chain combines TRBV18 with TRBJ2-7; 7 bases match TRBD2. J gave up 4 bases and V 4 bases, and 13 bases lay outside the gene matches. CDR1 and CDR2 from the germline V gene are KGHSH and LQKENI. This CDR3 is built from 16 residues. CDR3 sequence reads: CASSQATSSGSYEQYF. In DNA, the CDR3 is TGTGCCAGCTCACAAGCGACATCTAGCGGAAGTTACGAGCAGTACTTC.